These T cell receptor beta chains were read from a single sample in a study of T cells in Graves' hyperthyroidism and ophthalmopathy. TCRdb re-called the multiplex PCR reads through MiXCR, storing one row per CDR3 protein. The repertoire holds about 400,000 distinct CDR3 sequences, about 15% seen once, with about 18% in the top ten. The sequencing sample was made of blood. These receptors were obtained from a woman aged 25-40 years with Graves' ophthalmopathy. CDR3s include the opening cysteine and the closing phenylalanine or tryptophan. Fields, in order: V gene, clone size, CDR3 length, J gene, D gene, CDR3 DNA, CDR3 protein. D genes are given only for firm matches. Rows may omit the clone size; those that give it use once, few, many or a size class.

V gene: TRBV11-2; clone size: many; CDR3 length: 15; J gene: TRBJ2-3; D gene: TRBD2; CDR3 DNA: TGTGCCAGCAGCTTAGTTTCTAGCGGGGCAGATACGCAGTATTTT; CDR3 protein: CASSLVSSGADTQYF
V gene: TRBV6-1; clone size: many; CDR3 length: 15; J gene: TRBJ2-1; D gene: TRBD2; CDR3 DNA: TGTGCCAGCACCAGAAGCGGGGGAAGCTACAATGAGCAGTTCTTC; CDR3 protein: CASTRSGGSYNEQFF
V gene: TRBV11-2; clone size: many; CDR3 length: 15; J gene: TRBJ1-1; D gene: TRBD1; CDR3 DNA: TGTGCCAGCAGCTCAGGACGGGCCGGGACAGAAAAAGCTTTCTTT; CDR3 protein: CASSSGRAGTEKAFF
V gene: TRBV9; clone size: few; CDR3 length: 15; J gene: TRBJ2-2; D gene: -; CDR3 DNA: TGTGCCAGCAGCGTAGGCCCAACGAACACCGGGGAGCTGTTTTTT; CDR3 protein: CASSVGPTNTGELFF
V gene: TRBV11-3; clone size: many; CDR3 length: 14; J gene: TRBJ1-6; D gene: -; CDR3 DNA: TGTGCCAGCAGCTTCGGACAGCCTAATTCACCCCTCCACTTT; CDR3 protein: CASSFGQPNSPLHF
V gene: TRBV6-5; clone size: -; CDR3 length: 10; J gene: TRBJ1-5; D gene: -; CDR3 DNA: TGTGCCAGCAGTTACATGCCCCAGCATTTT; CDR3 protein: CASSYMPQHF
V gene: TRBV18; clone size: many; CDR3 length: 12; J gene: TRBJ2-2; D gene: -; CDR3 DNA: TGTGCCAGCTCACCACTTCTCGGGGAGCTGTTTTTT; CDR3 protein: CASSPLLGELFF
V gene: TRBV15; clone size: few; CDR3 length: 15; J gene: TRBJ2-1; D gene: TRBD2; CDR3 DNA: TGTGCCACCAGCAGAGCGCGCGGGGGTTACAATGAGCAGTTCTTC; CDR3 protein: CATSRARGGYNEQFF
V gene: TRBV7-2; clone size: many; CDR3 length: 15; J gene: TRBJ2-1; D gene: -; CDR3 DNA: TGTGCCAGCAGCCGCCGGGACGGAACTTACAATGAGCAGTTCTTC; CDR3 protein: CASSRRDGTYNEQFF
V gene: TRBV7-3; clone size: many; CDR3 length: 14; J gene: TRBJ2-5; D gene: TRBD1; CDR3 DNA: TGTGCCAGCAGCGGGGGTGGACAGGGAGTGACCCAGTACTTC; CDR3 protein: CASSGGGQGVTQYF
V gene: TRBV2; clone size: many; CDR3 length: 15; J gene: TRBJ1-2; D gene: -; CDR3 DNA: TGTGCCAGCAGTGACGGGGGGGCCAGAGACTATGGCTACACCTTC; CDR3 protein: CASSDGGARDYGYTF
V gene: TRBV7-9; clone size: -; CDR3 length: 17; J gene: TRBJ2-2; D gene: TRBD1; CDR3 DNA: TGTGCCAGCAGCCCCCGGACAGGGGGCGGCCACACCGGGGAGCTGTTTTTT; CDR3 protein: CASSPRTGGGHTGELFF
V gene: TRBV20-1; clone size: many; CDR3 length: 13; J gene: TRBJ1-1; D gene: -; CDR3 DNA: TGCAGTGCTAGAGAAGGGGCGGGCACTGAAGCTTTCTTT; CDR3 protein: CSAREGAGTEAFF
V gene: TRBV4-1; clone size: few; CDR3 length: 17; J gene: TRBJ1-1; D gene: -; CDR3 DNA: TGCGCCAGCAGCCAAGACGTACTGGGGGGGATTTTGACTGAAGCTTTCTTT; CDR3 protein: CASSQDVLGGILTEAFF
V gene: TRBV5-1; clone size: -; CDR3 length: 16; J gene: TRBJ1-6; D gene: TRBD1; CDR3 DNA: TGCGCCAGCAGCTCCAATGGACAGGGATATAATTCACCCCTCCACTTT; CDR3 protein: CASSSNGQGYNSPLHF
V gene: TRBV5-6; clone size: -; CDR3 length: 17; J gene: TRBJ2-6; D gene: -; CDR3 DNA: TGTGCCAGCAGCTTTTGGCAGGGAAGTCCCGGGGCCAACGTCCTGACTTTC; CDR3 protein: CASSFWQGSPGANVLTF
V gene: TRBV10-2; clone size: many; CDR3 length: 16; J gene: TRBJ2-6; D gene: TRBD1; CDR3 DNA: TGCGCCAGCAGCCGGACAGGGGGGTCTGGGGCCAACGTCCTGACTTTC; CDR3 protein: CASSRTGGSGANVLTF
V gene: TRBV6-1; clone size: few; CDR3 length: 13; J gene: TRBJ1-2; D gene: -; CDR3 DNA: TGTGCCAGCAGTGGGACGTCGTGGGGAGGCTACACCTTC; CDR3 protein: CASSGTSWGGYTF
V gene: TRBV5-1; clone size: few; CDR3 length: 14; J gene: TRBJ2-3; D gene: TRBD1; CDR3 DNA: TGCGCCAGCAGCACCAGACAGGGATCAGATACGCAGTATTTT; CDR3 protein: CASSTRQGSDTQYF
V gene: TRBV20-1; clone size: many; CDR3 length: 11; J gene: TRBJ1-4; D gene: -; CDR3 DNA: TGTTCCTGTCAGGTGGCCGAAAAACTGTTTTTT; CDR3 protein: CSCQVAEKLFF
V gene: TRBV20-1; clone size: -; CDR3 length: 18; J gene: TRBJ2-7; D gene: TRBD2; CDR3 DNA: TGCAGTGCTAGAGTCACTAGCGGGGGGGGCCGCGAACCCTACGAGCAGTACTTC; CDR3 protein: CSARVTSGGGREPYEQYF
V gene: TRBV2; clone size: many; CDR3 length: 19; J gene: TRBJ2-3; D gene: TRBD1; CDR3 DNA: TGTGCCATCAGGGGGCCCGGGACACCCACATTCGATAGCACAGATACGCAGTATTTT; CDR3 protein: CAIRGPGTPTFDSTDTQYF